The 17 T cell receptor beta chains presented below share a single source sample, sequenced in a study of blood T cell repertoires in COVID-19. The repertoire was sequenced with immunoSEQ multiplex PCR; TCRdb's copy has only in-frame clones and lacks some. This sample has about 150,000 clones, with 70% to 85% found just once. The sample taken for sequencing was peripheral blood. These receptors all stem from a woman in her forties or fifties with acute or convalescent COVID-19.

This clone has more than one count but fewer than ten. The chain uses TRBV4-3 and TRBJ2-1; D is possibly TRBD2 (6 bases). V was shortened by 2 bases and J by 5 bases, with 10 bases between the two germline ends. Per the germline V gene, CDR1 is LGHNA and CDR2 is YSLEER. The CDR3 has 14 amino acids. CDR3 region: CASSQLAKNNEQFF. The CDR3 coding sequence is TGCGCCAGCAGCCAACTAGCGAAAAACAATGAGCAGTTCTTC.

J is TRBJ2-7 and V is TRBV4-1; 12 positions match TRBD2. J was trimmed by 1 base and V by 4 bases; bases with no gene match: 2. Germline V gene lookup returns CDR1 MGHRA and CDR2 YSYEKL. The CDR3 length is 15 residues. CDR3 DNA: TGCGCCAGCAGCCTACTAGCGGGAGGTTCCTACGAGCAGTACTTC. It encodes CASSLLAGGSYEQYF.

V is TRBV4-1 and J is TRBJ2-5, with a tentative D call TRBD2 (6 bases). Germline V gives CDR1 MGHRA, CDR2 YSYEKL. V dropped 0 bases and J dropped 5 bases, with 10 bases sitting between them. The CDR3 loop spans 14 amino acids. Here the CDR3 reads CASSQDPGRETQYF. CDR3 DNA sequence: TGCGCCAGCAGCCAAGATCCGGGGAGGGAGACCCAGTACTTC.

The CDR3 is CASSYPQARYNSPLHF. CDR3 coding DNA: TGTGCCAGCAGTTACCCCCAGGCAAGATATAATTCACCCCTCCACTTT. This chain joins TRBV6-6 and TRBJ1-6; no firm D call. Trimming took off 2 bases at V and 4 bases at J, with 12 bases between the two ends. Germline V gene lookup returns CDR1 MNHNY and CDR2 SVGAGI (reference sequence). The CDR3 is made up of 16 amino acids.

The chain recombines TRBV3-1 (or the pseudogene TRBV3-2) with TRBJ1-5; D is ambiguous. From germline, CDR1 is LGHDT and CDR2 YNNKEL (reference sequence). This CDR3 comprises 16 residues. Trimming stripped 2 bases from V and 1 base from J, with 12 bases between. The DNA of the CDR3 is TGTGCCAGCAGCCAAAGAGGGTCAGGAAGCAATCAGCCCCAGCATTTT. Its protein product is CASSQRGSGSNQPQHF.

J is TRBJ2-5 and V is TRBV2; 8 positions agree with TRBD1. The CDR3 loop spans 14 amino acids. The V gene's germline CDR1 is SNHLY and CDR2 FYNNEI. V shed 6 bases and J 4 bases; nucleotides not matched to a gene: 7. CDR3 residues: CASSYWTGRETQYF. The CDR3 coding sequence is TGTGCCAGCAGCTACTGGACAGGGCGAGAGACCCAGTACTTC.

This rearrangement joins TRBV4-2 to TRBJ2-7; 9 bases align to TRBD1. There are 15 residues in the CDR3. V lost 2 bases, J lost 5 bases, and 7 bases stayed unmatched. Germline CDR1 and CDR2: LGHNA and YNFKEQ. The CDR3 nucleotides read TGTGCCAGCAGCCAACGTGGACAGGGGAGTCACGAGCAGTACTTC. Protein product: CASSQRGQGSHEQYF.

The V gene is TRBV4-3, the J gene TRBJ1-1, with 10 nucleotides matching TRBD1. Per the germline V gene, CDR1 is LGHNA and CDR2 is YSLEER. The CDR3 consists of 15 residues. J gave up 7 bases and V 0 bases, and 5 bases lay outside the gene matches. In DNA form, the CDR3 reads TGCGCCAGCAGCCAAGATGTAGGACAGGGGGGTGAAGCTTTCTTT. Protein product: CASSQDVGQGGEAFF.

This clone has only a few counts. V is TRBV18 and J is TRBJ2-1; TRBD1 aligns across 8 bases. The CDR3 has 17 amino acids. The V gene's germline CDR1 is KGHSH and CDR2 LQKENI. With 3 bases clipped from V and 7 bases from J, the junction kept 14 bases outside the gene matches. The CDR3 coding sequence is TGTGCCAGCTCACCTAAGATGGGACAGGATTATTTTAATGAGCAGTTCTTC. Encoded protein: CASSPKMGQDYFNEQFF.

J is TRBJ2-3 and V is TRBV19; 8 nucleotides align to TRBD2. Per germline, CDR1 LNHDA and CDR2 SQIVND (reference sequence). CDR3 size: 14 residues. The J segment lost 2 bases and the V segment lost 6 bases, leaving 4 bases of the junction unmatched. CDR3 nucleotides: TGTGCCAGTAGGAGTAGCGGGAACACAGATACGCAGTATTTT. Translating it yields CASRSSGNTDTQYF. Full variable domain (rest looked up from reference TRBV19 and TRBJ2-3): DGGITQSPKYLFRKEGQNVTLSCEQNLNHDAMYWYRQDPGQGLRLIYYSQIVNDFQKGDIAEGYSVSREKKESFPLTVTSAQKNPTAFYLCASRSSGNTDTQYFGPGTRLTVL.

Written as DNA, the CDR3 is TGTGCCAGCAGTTACACTAGCGGGGGCTCCTACGAGCAGTACTTC. Amino acid sequence: CASSYTSGGSYEQYF. The chain recombines TRBV6-5 with TRBJ2-7; 11 bases agree with TRBD2. Looked up from germline, CDR1 is MNHEY and CDR2 is SVGAGI. The CDR3 loop spans 15 amino acids. J lost 0 bases, V lost 2 bases, and 0 bases had no gene match.

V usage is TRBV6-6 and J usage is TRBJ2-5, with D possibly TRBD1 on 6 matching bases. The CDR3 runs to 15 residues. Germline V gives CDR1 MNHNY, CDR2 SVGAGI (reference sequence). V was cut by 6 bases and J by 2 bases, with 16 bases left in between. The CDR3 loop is CASRPRAQGQETQYF. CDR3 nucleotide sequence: TGTGCCAGCAGACCTAGGGCACAGGGTCAAGAGACCCAGTACTTC.

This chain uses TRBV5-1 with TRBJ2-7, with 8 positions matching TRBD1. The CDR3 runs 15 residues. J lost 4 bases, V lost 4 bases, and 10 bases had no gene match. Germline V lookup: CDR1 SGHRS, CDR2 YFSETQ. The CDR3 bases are TGCGCCAGCAGCGAGGGGTCGGGACAGGATTACGAGCAGTACTTC. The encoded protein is CASSEGSGQDYEQYF. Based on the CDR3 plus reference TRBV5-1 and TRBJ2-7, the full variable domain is KAGVTQTPRYLIKTRGQQVTLSCSPISGHRSVSWYQQTPGQGLQFLFEYFSETQRNKGNFPGRFSGRQFSNSRSEMNVSTLELGDSALYLCASSEGSGQDYEQYFGPGTRLTVT.

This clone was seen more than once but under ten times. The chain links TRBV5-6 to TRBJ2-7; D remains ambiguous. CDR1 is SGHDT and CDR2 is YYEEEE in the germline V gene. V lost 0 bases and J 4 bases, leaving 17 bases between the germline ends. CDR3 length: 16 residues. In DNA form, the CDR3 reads TGTGCCAGCAGCTTGGCCATCGCATTTCTTACTTACGAGCAGTACTTC. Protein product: CASSLAIAFLTYEQYF.

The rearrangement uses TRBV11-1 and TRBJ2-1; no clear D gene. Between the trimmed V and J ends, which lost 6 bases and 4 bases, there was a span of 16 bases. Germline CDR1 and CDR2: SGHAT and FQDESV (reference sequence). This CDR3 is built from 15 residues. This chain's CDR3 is CASRFTSSAYNEQFF. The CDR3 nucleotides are TGTGCCAGCAGATTTACCTCCAGCGCTTACAATGAGCAGTTCTTC.

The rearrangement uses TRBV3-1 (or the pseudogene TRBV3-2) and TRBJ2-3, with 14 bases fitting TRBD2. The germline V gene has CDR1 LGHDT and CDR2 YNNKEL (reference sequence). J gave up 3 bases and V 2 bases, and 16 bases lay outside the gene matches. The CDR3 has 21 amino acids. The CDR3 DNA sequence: TGTGCCAGCAGCCAATTTTCCGGGACTAGCGGGAGAAAGGGGGCGACAGATACGCAGTATTTT. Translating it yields CASSQFSGTSGRKGATDTQYF.

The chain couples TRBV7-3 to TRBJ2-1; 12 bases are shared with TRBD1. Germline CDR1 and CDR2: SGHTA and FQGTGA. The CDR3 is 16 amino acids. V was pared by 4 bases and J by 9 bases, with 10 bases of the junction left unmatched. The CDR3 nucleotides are TGTGCCAGCAGCTCTCCGGGACAGGGGGCAGGGGGTGAGCAGTTCTTC. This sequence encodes CASSSPGQGAGGEQFF.